The 18 T cell receptor beta chains in this list originate from one sample, sequenced in a study of CD8 T cells in ankylosing spondylitis. TCRdb reanalysed the 5' RACE reads using MiXCR and keeps one entry per CDR3 protein. The table has 250,000 to 400,000 distinct CDR3 sequences, 11% seen once. The sample was blood, either unsorted or a sorted T cell fraction (not recorded which). The receptor source for this set is a female donor with ankylosing spondylitis or in good health (not recorded which).

This chain links TRBV28 with TRBJ2-7; TRBD2 matches at 10 bases. The CDR3 totals 14 residues. Germline loops: CDR1 MDHEN, CDR2 SYDVKM. The V segment lost 5 bases and the J segment 4 bases; nucleotides outside the gene matches: 5. This CDR3 is CASSTSGTRYEQYF. CDR3 DNA sequence: TGTGCCAGCAGTACTAGCGGGACCAGGTACGAGCAGTACTTC.

This clonotype showed up just a few times. The rearrangement joins TRBV7-2 to TRBJ1-6, with D unresolved. This CDR3 is 13 amino acids long. Germline V lookup: CDR1 SGHTA, CDR2 FQGNSA. V was pared by 5 bases and J by 9 bases, with 11 bases between. CDR3 amino acids: CASSIDWGSPLHF. The CDR3 DNA reads as TGTGCCAGCAGCATCGACTGGGGTTCACCCCTCCACTTT.

The sample holds many counts of this clonotype. This chain connects TRBV6-1 to TRBJ2-5; D is unclear. The CDR3 is 12 amino acids. Per the germline V gene, CDR1 is MNHNS and CDR2 is SASEGT. V lost 2 bases, J lost 1 base, and 2 bases lay in between. The CDR3 region has the DNA TGTGCCAGCAGTGAACTCCAAGAGACCCAGTACTTC. The encoded protein is CASSELQETQYF.

This clonotype occurred many times. The chain couples TRBV12-3 or TRBV12-4 to TRBJ2-1; TRBD2 matches 13 bases. This CDR3 spans 15 amino acids. V trimming: 5 bases; J trimming: 7 bases; junction bases outside the gene matches: 5. The CDR3 sequence: CASSPPGLAGNEQFF. The CDR3 DNA reads as TGTGCCAGCAGTCCGCCGGGACTAGCGGGAAATGAGCAGTTCTTC.

This clonotype came up many times. This chain links TRBV12-3 or TRBV12-4 with TRBJ2-1, with D unresolved. V was pared by 3 bases and J by 3 bases, with 12 bases between. The CDR3 length is 15 residues. The CDR3 bases are TGTGCCAGCAGTTTGAGTCCCGCCGGCTACAATGAGCAGTTCTTC. It codes for CASSLSPAGYNEQFF.

This clonotype was seen repeatedly, ten times or more. The J gene is TRBJ1-1, the V gene TRBV5-1; maybe TRBD1 (5 bases). Germline V gene sequence: CDR1 SGHRS, CDR2 YFSETQ. V was cut by 0 bases and J by 11 bases, with 14 bases left in between. The CDR3 has 13 amino acids. CDR3 in amino acids: CASSLGSAGFAFF. Written as DNA, the CDR3 is TGCGCCAGCAGCTTGGGGTCGGCAGGGTTTGCTTTCTTT.

The genes are TRBV29-1 and TRBJ1-3, with TRBD1 matching over 7 bases. V lost 7 bases and J lost 4; bases outside the gene matches: 4. Per germline, CDR1 SQVTM and CDR2 ANQGSEA. The CDR3 sequence is 12 residues long. CDR3 sequence reads: CSAGTAGNTIYF. CDR3 DNA: TGCAGCGCAGGGACAGCCGGAAACACCATATATTTT.

There are a few counts of this clonotype. The chain uses TRBV5-1 and TRBJ2-1; TRBD1 is a possible D gene (5 bases). Per germline, CDR1 SGHRS and CDR2 YFSETQ. Deletions cut 0 bases from V and 5 bases from J, with 18 bases between. This CDR3 comprises 17 residues. This CDR3 reads CASSLAARAAFDNEQFF. The CDR3 region has the DNA TGCGCCAGCAGCTTGGCCGCCAGGGCAGCGTTCGACAATGAGCAGTTCTTC.

This clonotype was seen many times. This sequence joins TRBV3-1 and TRBJ2-7; tentatively, D is TRBD1 or TRBD2 (5 bases each). The germline V and J ends were trimmed by 0 bases and 8 bases, with 20 bases remaining between them. From germline, CDR1 is LGHDT and CDR2 YNNKEL (reference sequence). This CDR3 comprises 16 residues. CDR3 sequence (DNA): TGTGCCAGCAGCCAAGATCACGGGGCTCAGTTGGCCAAGCAGTACTTC. As protein: CASSQDHGAQLAKQYF.

At least ten counts were recorded for this clonotype. This chain connects TRBV25-1 to TRBJ1-5; D uncertain. The CDR3 has 13 residues. V gave up 4 bases and J gave up 5 bases, with 9 bases separating them. Germline V gene data show CDR1 as MGHDK and CDR2 as SYGVNS. As DNA, the CDR3 is TGTGCCAGCAGTGTGGGTTTGGATCAGCCCCAGCATTTT. Amino acid sequence: CASSVGLDQPQHF.

At least ten counts were recorded for this clonotype. The chain links TRBV9 to TRBJ1-3; D might be TRBD1 (5 bases). CDR3 length: 18 residues. CDR1 and CDR2 from the germline V gene are SGDLS and YYNGEE. V was trimmed by 4 bases and J by 0 bases, leaving 20 bases between them. The DNA of the CDR3 is TGTGCCAGCAGCCGACTCACCAGAGACAGATACTCTGGAAACACCATATATTTT. This codes for CASSRLTRDRYSGNTIYF.

The rearrangement links TRBV14 to TRBJ2-7; D gene ambiguous. Germline V gene sequence: CDR1 SGHDN, CDR2 FVKESK. This CDR3 contains 13 residues. V was pared by 0 bases and J by 6 bases, with 9 bases between. The CDR3 region is CASSQDQVLEQYF. For the CDR3, the DNA is TGTGCCAGCAGCCAAGATCAGGTCCTCGAGCAGTACTTC.

This clonotype occurred many times. An end of the junction does not agree with germline; a read error may underlie this. The chain uses TRBV7-8 and TRBJ2-2, with D perhaps TRBD1 (6 bases). This CDR3 has 15 amino acids. CDR1 SGHVS and CDR2 FQNEAQ come from the germline V gene. The CDR3 here is CASSLVRGGTGELFF. In DNA form, the CDR3 reads TGCGCCAGCAGCTTGGTACGAGGGGGCACCGGGGAGCTGTTTTTT.

This clonotype was seen a handful of times. A junction end diverges from the germline sequence, so it may reflect a read error. The gene calls are TRBV7-9 and TRBJ2-7; a possible D gene is TRBD1 (5 bases). Germline V gene data show CDR1 as SEHNR and CDR2 as FQNEAQ (reference sequence). This CDR3 contains 11 residues. The chain's CDR3 is CSSSPDSEQYF. For the CDR3, the DNA is TGTTCCAGCAGCCCCGACAGCGAGCAGTACTTC. The variable domain in full, with the rest retrieved from reference TRBV7-9 and TRBJ2-7, is DTGVSQNPRHKITKRGQNVTFRCDPISEHNRLYWYRQTLGQGPEFLTYFQNEAQLEKSRLLSDRFSAERPKGSFSTLEIQRTEQGDSAMYLCSSSPDSEQYFGPGTRLTVT.

The chain is built from TRBV5-1 and TRBJ2-6; D gene unclear. Trimming removed 4 bases at V and 5 bases at J, with 16 bases between. CDR3 length: 16 residues. CDR1 and CDR2 from the germline V gene are SGHRS and YFSETQ. The CDR3 loop is CASSPESSDRANVLTF. The CDR3 DNA reads TGCGCCAGCAGCCCTGAGTCTTCTGATCGGGCCAACGTCCTGACTTTC.

This clonotype was counted many times. The chain is built from TRBV9 and TRBJ2-1; 9 bases fit TRBD2. Germline V lookup: CDR1 SGDLS, CDR2 YYNGEE. With V trimmed by 0 bases and J by 2 bases, 0 bases remained unmatched. CDR3 size: 15 residues. CDR3 nucleotide sequence: TGTGCCAGCAGCGTAGGCGGGGGGGCCTACAATGAGCAGTTCTTC. It codes for CASSVGGGAYNEQFF.

The V gene is TRBV4-1, the J gene TRBJ2-1; TRBD1 aligns across 11 bases. The ends lost 1 base at V and 7 bases at J; junction bases unmatched: 6. The CDR3 is made up of 16 amino acids. CDR1 is MGHRA and CDR2 is YSYEKL in the germline V gene. CDR3 sequence: CASSQAQGDRGNEQFF. CDR3 DNA: TGCGCCAGCAGCCAAGCCCAGGGGGACAGGGGGAATGAGCAGTTCTTC.

This clonotype has only a few counts. CDR3 protein: CASSANRGSGSLVNYEQYF. The CDR3 nucleotides read TGTGCCAGCAGCGCGAATAGGGGGAGCGGGAGCTTGGTCAACTACGAGCAGTACTTC. The J gene is TRBJ2-7, the V gene TRBV4-2, with 8 bases that match TRBD2. The CDR3 spans 19 residues. Germline assignment: CDR1 LGHNA and CDR2 YNFKEQ. The J segment lost 3 bases and the V segment lost 5 bases, leaving 21 bases of the junction unmatched.